Listed below are T cell receptor beta chains from one sample, sequenced in a study of blood T cell repertoires in COVID-19. Some clones are missing from TCRdb's copy, which holds only in-frame ones; the method was immunoSEQ multiplex PCR. The data contain 380,000 or so clones, over 75% of them singletons. The sample taken for sequencing was PBMCs or T cells enriched from blood (not recorded which). Source of these receptors: a woman in her forties with acute COVID-19. Both conserved end residues are part of each CDR3. D genes are given only for firm matches. For some rows the clone size is stated as once, few or many, or as a class when expanded; others skip it.

d_call	clone_size	v_call	j_call	cdr3_aa	cdr3_nt
TRBD1	NA	TRBV27	TRBJ1-1	CASSFRTGEDTEAFF	TGTGCCAGCAGTTTTAGGACAGGGGAGGACACTGAAGCTTTCTTT
TRBD1	NA	TRBV6-5	TRBJ1-3	CASSYSGTGAGNTIYF	TGTGCCAGCAGTTACTCCGGGACAGGGGCTGGAAACACCATATATTTT
NA	NA	TRBV4-1	TRBJ1-1	CASSQGRAVGLGLTEAFF	TGCGCCAGCAGCCAAGGGAGGGCTGTGGGGCTGGGGCTCACTGAAGCTTTCTTT
TRBD1	NA	TRBV2	TRBJ2-7	CASSARTGWYEQYF	TGTGCCAGCAGTGCCCGGACAGGTTGGTACGAGCAGTACTTC
TRBD2	NA	TRBV29-1	TRBJ2-7	CSVEDLAEPYEQYF	TGCAGCGTTGAGGATCTAGCGGAGCCCTACGAGCAGTACTTC
NA	NA	TRBV10-3	TRBJ1-1	CAISDVTENTEAFF	TGTGCCATCAGTGATGTGACAGAGAACACTGAAGCTTTCTTT
TRBD2	NA	TRBV3-1/TRBV3-2	TRBJ2-7	CASSQESLANRSYEQYF	TGTGCCAGCAGCCAAGAATCACTAGCGAACCGTTCCTACGAGCAGTACTTC
NA	few	TRBV5-1	TRBJ1-4	CASSPGGTNEKLFF	TGCGCCAGCAGTCCGGGGGGGACTAATGAAAAACTGTTTTTT
TRBD1	few	TRBV5-6	TRBJ1-6	CASSLRGTGNSPLHF	TGTGCCAGCAGCCTTCGCGGGACAGGTAATTCACCCCTCCACTTT
NA	once	TRBV6-1	TRBJ1-5	CASSDEGYNQPQHF	TGTGCCAGCAGTGACGAGGGTTACAATCAGCCCCAGCATTTT
NA	few	TRBV7-6	TRBJ2-2	CASRGERALVGELFF	TGTGCCAGCAGGGGAGAAAGAGCCTTGGTCGGGGAGCTGTTTTTT
NA	NA	TRBV9	TRBJ2-6	CASSFSGTSLSGANVLTF	TGTGCCAGCAGCTTCTCCGGGACAAGCCTCTCTGGGGCCAACGTCCTGACTTTC
NA	NA	TRBV2	TRBJ2-7	CASSESGYEQYF	TGTGCCAGCAGCGAGTCAGGCTACGAGCAGTACTTC
NA	NA	TRBV7-8	TRBJ1-5	CASSLVGPRPQHF	TGTGCCAGCAGCTTAGTGGGGCCGCGACCCCAGCATTTT
NA	once	TRBV7-9	TRBJ2-1	CASSSLRGYNEQFF	TGTGCCAGCAGCTCTTTAAGGGGATACAATGAGCAGTTCTTC
TRBD1	NA	TRBV6-5	TRBJ1-2	CASTRTGGYGYTF	TGTGCCAGCACAAGGACAGGTGGCTATGGCTACACCTTC
NA	NA	TRBV5-5	TRBJ2-5	CASSFPGAQETQYF	TGTGCCAGCAGCTTCCCAGGGGCCCAAGAGACCCAGTACTTC
TRBD2	NA	TRBV11-2	TRBJ2-3	CASSGSSGGTDTQYF	TGTGCCAGCAGCGGCTCTAGCGGGGGCACAGATACGCAGTATTTT
TRBD1	NA	TRBV10-3	TRBJ1-3	CAISADRGNTIYF	TGTGCCATCAGTGCGGACAGGGGAAACACCATATATTTT
NA	NA	TRBV5-1	TRBJ2-2	CASSPGGLGGELFF	TGCGCCAGCAGCCCCGGAGGTCTGGGCGGGGAGCTGTTTTTT
NA	NA	TRBV9	TRBJ2-3	CASSVSSRGGHQGTDTQYF	TGTGCCAGCAGCGTATCCTCGAGGGGGGGGCACCAGGGCACAGATACGCAGTATTTT
NA	NA	TRBV18	TRBJ2-1	CASSKESDNEQFF	TGTGCCAGCTCAAAAGAATCAGACAATGAGCAGTTCTTC
NA	NA	TRBV5-1	TRBJ1-1	CASSFSGGPNTEAFF	TGCGCCAGCAGCTTCAGTGGAGGCCCTAACACTGAAGCTTTCTTT
NA	NA	TRBV5-4	TRBJ1-2	CASSLARQRYGYTF	TGTGCCAGCAGCTTGGCCCGGCAGCGCTATGGCTACACCTTC
TRBD2	NA	TRBV5-1	TRBJ2-1	CASSKEIAGDNEQFF	TGCGCCAGCAGCAAGGAGATAGCGGGAGACAATGAGCAGTTCTTC
TRBD1	NA	TRBV19	TRBJ1-6	CASENTGVGSPLHF	TGTGCCAGTGAAAATACAGGGGTCGGATCACCCCTCCACTTT
NA	NA	TRBV19	TRBJ1-5	CASSIGSSGQPQHF	TGTGCCAGTAGTATAGGTAGCTCAGGGCAGCCCCAGCATTTT
TRBD2	NA	TRBV5-1	TRBJ2-7	CASSFGGSRVMEQYF	TGCGCCAGCAGCTTCGGGGGGTCACGAGTGATGGAGCAGTACTTC
NA	NA	TRBV6-5	TRBJ1-6	CASRGGTSYNSPLHF	TGTGCCAGCAGAGGCGGTACCTCCTATAATTCACCCCTCCACTTT
NA	NA	TRBV7-9	TRBJ1-1	CASSSRVGGAETEAFF	TGTGCCAGCAGCTCTCGGGTTGGGGGCGCTGAAACTGAAGCTTTCTTT
NA	NA	TRBV19	TRBJ1-1	CASSIIRSPMNGNTEAFF	TGTGCCAGTAGTATCATTCGGTCGCCTATGAATGGGAACACTGAAGCTTTCTTT
NA	NA	TRBV6-5	TRBJ1-1	CASSSRTGENTEAFF	TGTGCCAGCAGTTCCCGTACCGGGGAGAACACTGAAGCTTTCTTT
NA	NA	TRBV7-9	TRBJ1-4	CASSARGTTNEKLFF	TGTGCCAGCAGCGCCCGGGGAACAACTAATGAAAAACTGTTTTTT
TRBD1	few	TRBV7-9	TRBJ1-2	CASSLTGQGPYTF	TGTGCCAGCAGCTTAACAGGACAGGGACCCTACACCTTC
TRBD1	NA	TRBV6-5	TRBJ1-5	CASSPGTGDNQPQHF	TGTGCCAGCAGTCCCGGGACAGGAGACAATCAGCCCCAGCATTTT
NA	NA	TRBV7-8	TRBJ1-5	CASSLGQANQPQHF	TGTGCCAGCAGCTTAGGACAGGCAAATCAGCCCCAGCATTTT
TRBD1	few	TRBV19	TRBJ1-2	CASSSGTGEGYGYTF	TGTGCCAGTAGTTCCGGGACAGGGGAGGGCTATGGCTACACCTTC
NA	NA	TRBV4-1	TRBJ1-3	CASSPTGATIYF	TGCGCCAGCAGCCCCACGGGAGCCACCATATATTTT
TRBD2	NA	TRBV6-5	TRBJ2-1	CASSYVSSGNNEQFF	TGTGCCAGCAGTTACGTGTCTAGCGGGAACAATGAGCAGTTCTTC
TRBD2	NA	TRBV5-1	TRBJ2-3	CASSLLAGGSPDTQYF	TGCGCCAGCAGCTTGCTAGCGGGGGGTTCCCCAGATACGCAGTATTTT
TRBD1	NA	TRBV2	TRBJ1-2	CASSYTGANTF	TGTGCCAGCAGTTATACAGGGGCCAACACCTTC
NA	once	TRBV19	TRBJ1-1	CASSIGGRGTEAFF	TGTGCCAGTAGTATAGGAGGGCGGGGCACTGAAGCTTTCTTT
TRBD1	NA	TRBV6-5	TRBJ1-5	CASSRGKVQPQHF	TGTGCCAGCAGCAGGGGGAAGGTGCAGCCCCAGCATTTT
TRBD1	NA	TRBV18	TRBJ1-2	CASSQQGDNYGYTF	TGTGCCAGCTCACAACAGGGGGACAACTATGGCTACACCTTC
NA	few	TRBV29-1	TRBJ1-1	CSARVSVANTEAFF	TGCAGCGCACGGGTTTCGGTCGCGAACACTGAAGCTTTCTTT
TRBD2	once	TRBV9	TRBJ2-1	CASSVAGGWNEQFF	TGTGCCAGCAGCGTAGCGGGGGGGTGGAATGAGCAGTTCTTC
NA	NA	TRBV5-5	TRBJ2-3	CASSLARGSGTDTQYF	TGTGCCAGCAGCTTGGCCAGGGGTTCTGGCACAGATACGCAGTATTTT
TRBD1	NA	TRBV11-2	TRBJ2-2	CASTLVPGQGSGELFF	TGTGCCAGCACGCTCGTTCCGGGACAGGGTTCCGGGGAGCTGTTTTTT
NA	NA	TRBV10-3	TRBJ2-7	CAISVGGGAVEQYF	TGTGCCATCAGTGTTGGAGGGGGGGCGGTCGAGCAGTACTTC
TRBD1	once	TRBV30	TRBJ1-1	CALDSGQGAMKAFF	TGTGCCTTAGACTCGGGACAGGGGGCTATGAAAGCTTTCTTT
NA	NA	TRBV18	TRBJ1-2	CASSLDSYGYTF	TGTGCCAGCTCACTAGACTCCTATGGCTACACCTTC
NA	NA	TRBV6-5	TRBJ1-5	CASADSFNQPQHF	TGTGCCAGCGCGGACAGCTTTAATCAGCCCCAGCATTTT
TRBD1	NA	TRBV5-6	TRBJ2-7	CASSLVDRGNYEQYF	TGTGCCAGCAGCTTGGTTGACAGGGGGAACTACGAGCAGTACTTC
TRBD1	NA	TRBV29-1	TRBJ1-5	CSVRDQGGSNQPQHF	TGCAGCGTGCGTGATCAGGGGGGAAGCAATCAGCCCCAGCATTTT
NA	once	TRBV7-9	TRBJ1-5	CASSFPDQPQHF	TGTGCCAGCAGCTTCCCAGATCAGCCCCAGCATTTT
TRBD2	NA	TRBV5-6	TRBJ2-5	CASSFKVWRGGSEETRYF	TGTGCCAGCAGCTTTAAGGTTTGGCGGGGGGGATCCGAAGAGACCCGGTACTTC
NA	NA	TRBV30	TRBJ1-5	CAWSVDSDQPQHF	TGTGCCTGGAGTGTAGACAGCGATCAGCCCCAGCATTTT
NA	NA	TRBV20-1	TRBJ2-7	CSAGDRYEQYF	TGCAGTGCCGGCGACAGGTACGAGCAGTACTTC
NA	NA	TRBV14	TRBJ2-7	CASSQDDIGASLYF	TGTGCCAGCAGCCAAGATGACATTGGCGCATCCTTATACTTC
NA	NA	TRBV29-1	TRBJ1-2	CSVEEQDSSLRGYTF	TGCAGCGTTGAAGAACAGGATTCCTCTCTACGGGGCTACACCTTC